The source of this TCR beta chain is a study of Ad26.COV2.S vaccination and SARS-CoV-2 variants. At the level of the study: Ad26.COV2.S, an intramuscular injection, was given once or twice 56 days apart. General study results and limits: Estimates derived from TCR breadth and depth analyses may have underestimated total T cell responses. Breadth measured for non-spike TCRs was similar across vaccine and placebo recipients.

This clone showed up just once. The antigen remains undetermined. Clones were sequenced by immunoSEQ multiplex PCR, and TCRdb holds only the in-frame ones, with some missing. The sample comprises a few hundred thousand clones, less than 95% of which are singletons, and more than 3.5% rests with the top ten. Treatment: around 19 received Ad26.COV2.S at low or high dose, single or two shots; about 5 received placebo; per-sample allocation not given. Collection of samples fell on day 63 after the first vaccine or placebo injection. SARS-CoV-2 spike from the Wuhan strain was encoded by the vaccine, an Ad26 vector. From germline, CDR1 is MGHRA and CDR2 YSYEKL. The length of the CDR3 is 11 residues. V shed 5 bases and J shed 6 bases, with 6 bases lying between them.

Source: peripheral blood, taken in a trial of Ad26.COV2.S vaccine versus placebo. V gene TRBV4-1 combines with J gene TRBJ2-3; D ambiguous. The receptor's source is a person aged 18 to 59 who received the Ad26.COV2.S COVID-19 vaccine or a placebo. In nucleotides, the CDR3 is TGCGCCAGCAGCGAAGCGGATACGCAGTATTTT. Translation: CASSEADTQYF.